The rows below give T cell receptor beta chains drawn from one sample of a study of blood T cell repertoires in COVID-19. Generated by immunoSEQ multiplex PCR, the TCRdb table keeps only in-frame clones and is missing some. The sample yields about 93,000 clones, 80% seen once. What was sequenced was peripheral blood. Every receptor here comes from a human donor in a cohort sampled during active COVID-19. The CDR3 runs from the conserved cysteine through the conserved F or W. The order of the fields is CDR3 DNA, CDR3 protein, V gene, J gene, D gene, clone size. The D gene is left open where the match is weak. The size of a clone is reported for some rows only, either as once, few or many, or as a class for expanded clones.

TGTGCCAGCAGTGAAAGGCAGGGTTATGGCTACACCTTC	CASSERQGYGYTF	TRBV6-1	TRBJ1-2	NA	NA
TGTGCCAGTAGCCTTGCCGGGAACAGCGATAATGAAAAACTGTTTTTT	CASSLAGNSDNEKLFF	TRBV19	TRBJ1-4	NA	once
TGTGCCAGCAGGAGCGAGGCGGTGAGCACCGGGGAGCTGTTTTTT	CASRSEAVSTGELFF	TRBV2	TRBJ2-2	NA	NA
TGTGCCAGCAAGGGGACAAGGTCTAATGAAAAACTGTTTTTT	CASKGTRSNEKLFF	TRBV2	TRBJ1-4	NA	NA
TGCGCCAGCAGCGGGGGACAGGGGGCGTATAATAACTACTTC	CASSGGQGAYNNYF	TRBV5-1	TRBJ1-2	TRBD1	few
TGTGCCACCACTACGGGGGGGCTCGACACAGATACGCAGTATTTT	CATTTGGLDTDTQYF	TRBV15	TRBJ2-3	TRBD2	few
TGCGCCAGCAGCTGGGACAGGGGAAACACTGAAGCTTTCTTT	CASSWDRGNTEAFF	TRBV5-1	TRBJ1-1	TRBD1	NA
TGTGCCAGCAGCTCGACAGGGTTCAAGTCGACCCAGTACTTC	CASSSTGFKSTQYF	TRBV3-1/TRBV3-2	TRBJ2-5	TRBD1	few
TGTGCCAGCAGTTTTGCTCTGGCGGGAGTCCAGGAGACCCAGTACTTC	CASSFALAGVQETQYF	TRBV28	TRBJ2-5	TRBD2	NA
TGTGCCAGCTCAGCACAGGGGATCCATGAGCAGTTCTTC	CASSAQGIHEQFF	TRBV18	TRBJ2-1	TRBD1	once
TGTGCCAAACGACAGGGGTTGATATACAATGAGCAGTTCTTC	CAKRQGLIYNEQFF	TRBV7-8	TRBJ2-1	TRBD1	NA
TGTGCCACCAGCAGAGATCAGGGGCCCTACGAGCAGTACTTC	CATSRDQGPYEQYF	TRBV15	TRBJ2-7	NA	NA
TGTGCCAGCAGCTTATTTAGCGGGAGGAGCTACTACTCCTACAATGAGCAGTTCTTC	CASSLFSGRSYYSYNEQFF	TRBV11-2	TRBJ2-1	TRBD2	NA
TGTGCCAGCAGCTCTATAGCGGGGAGCACAGATACGCAGTATTTT	CASSSIAGSTDTQYF	TRBV5-5	TRBJ2-3	TRBD2	NA
TGCGCCAGCAGCCCCGGATGGGCTAGCGGGGGGAGCACAGATACGCAGTATTTT	CASSPGWASGGSTDTQYF	TRBV4-1	TRBJ2-3	TRBD2	few
TGTGCCAGCAGTGAAGGGGCTTCGAACGGCTACACCTTC	CASSEGASNGYTF	TRBV6-1	TRBJ1-2	NA	NA
TGTGCCAGCAGACCCCCAGGACAGATGAACACTGAAGCTTTCTTT	CASRPPGQMNTEAFF	TRBV5-6	TRBJ1-1	NA	NA
TGCAGTGCTCCAGGGGGATACGAGCAGTACTTC	CSAPGGYEQYF	TRBV20-1	TRBJ2-7	TRBD1	NA
TGTGCCAGCAGAGGGACAGGGGGGAGTACGCAGTATTTT	CASRGTGGSTQYF	TRBV12-3/TRBV12-4	TRBJ2-3	TRBD1	NA
TGTGCCAGCACGGCTAACTATGGCTACACCTTC	CASTANYGYTF	TRBV28	TRBJ1-2	NA	NA
TGTGCCAGCAGCCGCATGAGCGGGGGGAGCTCCTACAATGAGCAGTTCTTC	CASSRMSGGSSYNEQFF	TRBV11-2	TRBJ2-1	TRBD2	NA
TGTGCCAGCAGCCGAGGGAGGTTGTACACTGAAGCTTTCTTT	CASSRGRLYTEAFF	TRBV3-1/TRBV3-2	TRBJ1-1	NA	NA
TGTGCCAGCAGCTTACAGGGGAGTGGGTATGGCTACACCTTC	CASSLQGSGYGYTF	TRBV7-8	TRBJ1-2	NA	once
TGCAGCGTGGGGGGACAGGGCGGCTACGAGCAGTACTTC	CSVGGQGGYEQYF	TRBV29-1	TRBJ2-7	TRBD1	NA
TGTGCCAGCAGTGAGGGGGGCAGGGGGTACACCGGGGAGCTGTTTTTT	CASSEGGRGYTGELFF	TRBV25-1	TRBJ2-2	NA	NA
TGTGCCATCAGTGACGGTTGGGGGGGCACTAATGAAAAACTGTTTTTT	CAISDGWGGTNEKLFF	TRBV10-3	TRBJ1-4	NA	many
TGTGCCAGTAGTACCGTAGACAAGAACACTGAAGCTTTCTTT	CASSTVDKNTEAFF	TRBV19	TRBJ1-1	NA	once
TGTGCCAGTAGTATAGGTGGGGGCGCGGGAGATACGCAGTATTTT	CASSIGGGAGDTQYF	TRBV19	TRBJ2-3	NA	NA
TGTGCCAGCAGCCAAGCACAGGGTAATTCACCCCTCCACTTT	CASSQAQGNSPLHF	TRBV3-1/TRBV3-2	TRBJ1-6	NA	NA
TGCGCCAGCAGCCCCGACTACGTCTCTGGAAACACCATATATTTT	CASSPDYVSGNTIYF	TRBV5-1	TRBJ1-3	NA	NA
TGTGCCAGCAGTGAAAGCGGGGTGGCCTACGAGCAGTACTTC	CASSESGVAYEQYF	TRBV6-1	TRBJ2-7	TRBD2	NA
TGTGCCAGCAGTCGTCGAGAGGGGGCTAGCTACAATGAGCAGTTCTTC	CASSRREGASYNEQFF	TRBV5-8	TRBJ2-1	TRBD1	NA
TGTGCCAGCAGTTTATCGAGGAGGGGACCTACGGCAAACATTCAGTACTTC	CASSLSRRGPTANIQYF	TRBV27	TRBJ2-4	NA	NA